The entry that follows covers one TCR beta chain sequence. It has no known antigen specificity. Base-call qualities are not available, and no considerably larger clone is one nucleotide away. The entry originates in a study of blood T cell repertoires in COVID-19 (dated by TCRdb to between 2020 and 2021). With regard to the full study: Collaborator samples came from the United States, Italy and Spain and covered acute and convalescent phases of COVID-19. The prospective study material was composed of cDNA or gDNA derived from T cells, B-cell-depleted T cells, or PBMCs. Subjects who had been exposed to COVID-19, were actively infected with it, or had recovered from it provided the deeply sampled blood TCRbeta repertoires that made up the dataset. A freely available public database, intended as a resource for researchers studying the immune response to SARS-CoV-2, is where the repertoires were released. Samples were obtained from the ongoing ImmuneRACE study (first 160 participants) and from 950 to 1,500 subjects provided by 6 global collaborators. Sample metadata almost always included a de-identified subject ID, COVID-19 status, age in years and sex. Where HLA class I and class II types were available, the types were taken from metadata supplied by the sample provider, not from assay-based typing.

The study at large found these results: The amount of clinical and demographic metadata varied by source and participant and was provided uncurated.

TCRbeta CDR3 regions were amplified from genomic DNA by means of the immunoSEQ Assay, a bias-controlled multiplex PCR. The study's processing was this. The number of nucleated cells in each sample was estimated by amplification of reference gene primers within the assay. Sequence reads were collapsed and filtered to measure the absolute abundance of every unique TCRbeta CDR3 rearrangement. Productive Simpson clonality was computed per sample as the square root of Simpson's diversity index over productive rearrangements. TCRdb holds this immuneACCESS table with in-frame rearrangements only. Some clones are missing; in checked studies, unresolved V genes explain under half, and the rest has no known cause. That table is the source of V, J and clone size, and D and trimming were worked out from the DNA. A total of fewer than 150,000 clones appear in this sample, approximately 83% of them only once. The ten largest clones capture approximately 20% of the sample.

According to the germline V gene, CDR1 reads SGHTA and CDR2 reads FQGNSA. The CDR3 has 14 amino acids, counting the end cysteine and phenylalanine. Only the CDR3 DNA stays, 42 bases, in frame from base 1. Between the V and J ends, shortened by 5 bases and 7 bases respectively, the junction contains 15 bases. Another Seattle source contributed samples from volunteer blood donors who had recovered from COVID-19. Collaborating institutions collected whole blood in K2EDTA tubes following their own protocols. For TCRbeta analysis, collaborators shipped samples as frozen whole blood, isolated PBMCs, or DNA extracted from either of those sample types.

This TCR came from a woman in her forties or fifties who had recovered from COVID-19. The sample consisted of peripheral blood. The V and J segments used are TRBV7-2 and TRBJ1-5, and possibly TRBD1, on 5 matching bases. The CDR3 amino acid sequence is: CASSNSRVGQPQHF. The DNA is TGTGCCAGCAGCAATTCCAGGGTAGGGCAGCCCCAGCATTTT. Joined to the reference TRBV7-2 and TRBJ1-5 proteins, this CDR3 gives the full variable domain: GAGVSQSPSNKVTEKGKDVELRCDPISGHTALYWYRQSLGQGLEFLIYFQGNSAPDKSGLPSDRFSAERTGGSVSTLTIQRTQQEDSAVYLCASSNSRVGQPQHFGDGTRLSIL.